Listed below are T cell receptor beta chains from one sample, sequenced in a study of technical replicates of blood from a few donors. Clones were sequenced by immunoSEQ multiplex PCR, and TCRdb holds only the in-frame ones, with some missing. The repertoire includes roughly 82,000 clones, 90% to 95% of them detected once, and approximately 0.27% sits in the top ten. The sequencing input was T cells isolated from PBMCs. Receptors were obtained from a human donor in good health. CDR3s include the opening cysteine and the closing phenylalanine or tryptophan. A D gene is named only where the DNA matches it firmly. The listing skips clone size in some rows; elsewhere it reads once, few, many or a size class.

d_gene: NA; v_gene: TRBV4-1; abundance: NA; j_gene: TRBJ2-3; CDR3aa: CASSQGGSLDTQYF; CDR3nt: TGCGCCAGCAGCCAAGGGGGCTCTTTAGATACGCAGTATTTT
d_gene: NA; v_gene: TRBV6-1; abundance: NA; j_gene: TRBJ2-7; CDR3aa: CASTSYEQYF; CDR3nt: TGTGCCAGCACCAGCTACGAGCAGTACTTC
d_gene: TRBD1; v_gene: TRBV5-1; abundance: NA; j_gene: TRBJ2-1; CDR3aa: CASTLGTGYNEQFF; CDR3nt: TGCGCCAGCACCCTAGGGACAGGTTACAATGAGCAGTTCTTC
d_gene: NA; v_gene: TRBV14; abundance: once; j_gene: TRBJ2-7; CDR3aa: CASSQWEVGEQYF; CDR3nt: TGTGCCAGCAGCCAGTGGGAGGTGGGCGAGCAGTACTTC
d_gene: NA; v_gene: TRBV7-3; abundance: NA; j_gene: TRBJ2-1; CDR3aa: CASSSTGRNEQFF; CDR3nt: TGTGCCAGCAGCTCGACAGGGAGGAATGAGCAGTTCTTC
d_gene: TRBD1; v_gene: TRBV7-9; abundance: NA; j_gene: TRBJ2-4; CDR3aa: CASSLVAGGLYF; CDR3nt: TGTGCCAGCAGCTTAGTGGCAGGGGGCCTGTACTTC
d_gene: TRBD1; v_gene: TRBV10-3; abundance: few; j_gene: TRBJ1-1; CDR3aa: CAISEGQGGKNTEAFF; CDR3nt: TGTGCCATCAGTGAGGGACAGGGCGGGAAGAACACTGAAGCTTTCTTT
d_gene: NA; v_gene: TRBV6-5; abundance: NA; j_gene: TRBJ1-3; CDR3aa: CASSRTGISGNTIYF; CDR3nt: TGTGCCAGCAGCCGTACAGGAATCTCTGGAAACACCATATATTTT
d_gene: NA; v_gene: TRBV7-2; abundance: NA; j_gene: TRBJ2-2; CDR3aa: CASSLWTKRGELFF; CDR3nt: TGTGCCAGCAGCCTATGGACTAAGCGGGGGGAGCTGTTTTTT
d_gene: NA; v_gene: TRBV30; abundance: NA; j_gene: TRBJ1-2; CDR3aa: CAWKGRGQKNYGYTF; CDR3nt: TGTGCCTGGAAGGGAAGGGGACAAAAAAACTATGGCTACACCTTC
d_gene: NA; v_gene: TRBV2; abundance: NA; j_gene: TRBJ1-5; CDR3aa: CASSDGRQPQHF; CDR3nt: TGTGCCAGCAGTGATGGGAGACAGCCCCAGCATTTT